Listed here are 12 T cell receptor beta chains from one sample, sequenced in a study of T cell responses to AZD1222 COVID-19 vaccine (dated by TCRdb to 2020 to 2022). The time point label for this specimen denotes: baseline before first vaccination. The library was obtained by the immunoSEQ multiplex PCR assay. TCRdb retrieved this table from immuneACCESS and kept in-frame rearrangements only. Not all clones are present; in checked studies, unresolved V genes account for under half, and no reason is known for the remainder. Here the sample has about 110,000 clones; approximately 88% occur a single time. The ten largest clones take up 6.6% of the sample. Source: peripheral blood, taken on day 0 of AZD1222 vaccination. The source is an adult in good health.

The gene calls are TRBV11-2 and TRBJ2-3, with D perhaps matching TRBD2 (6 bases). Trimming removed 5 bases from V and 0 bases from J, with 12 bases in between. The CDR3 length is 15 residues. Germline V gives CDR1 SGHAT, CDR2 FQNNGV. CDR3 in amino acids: CASSKALASTDTQYF. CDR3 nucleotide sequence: TGTGCCAGCAGCAAGGCACTAGCCAGCACAGATACGCAGTATTTT.

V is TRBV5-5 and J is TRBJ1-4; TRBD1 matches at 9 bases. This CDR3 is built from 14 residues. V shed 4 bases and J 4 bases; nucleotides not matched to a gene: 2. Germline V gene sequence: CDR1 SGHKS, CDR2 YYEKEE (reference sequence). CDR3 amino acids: CASSRTGDNEKLFF. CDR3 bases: TGTGCCAGCAGCCGGACAGGGGATAATGAAAAACTGTTTTTT.

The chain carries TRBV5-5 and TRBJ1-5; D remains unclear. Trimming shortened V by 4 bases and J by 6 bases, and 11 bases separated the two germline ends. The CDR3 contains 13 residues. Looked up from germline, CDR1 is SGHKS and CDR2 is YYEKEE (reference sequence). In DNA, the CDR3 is TGTGCCAGCAGCCCGGGTGGCAGTCAGCCCCAGCATTTT. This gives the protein CASSPGGSQPQHF.

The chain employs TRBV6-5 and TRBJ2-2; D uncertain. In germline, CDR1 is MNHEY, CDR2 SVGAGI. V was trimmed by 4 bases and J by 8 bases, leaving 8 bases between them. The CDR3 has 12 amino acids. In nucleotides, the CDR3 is TGTGCCAGCAGTTCAGAGATAGGGGAGCTGTTTTTT. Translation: CASSSEIGELFF.

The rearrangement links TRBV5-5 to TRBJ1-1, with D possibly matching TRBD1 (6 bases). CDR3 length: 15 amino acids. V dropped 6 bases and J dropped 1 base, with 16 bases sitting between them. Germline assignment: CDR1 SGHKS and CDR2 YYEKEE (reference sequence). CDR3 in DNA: TGTGCCAGCACACCAAGGACAGCTGAGAACACTGAAGCTTTCTTT. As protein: CASTPRTAENTEAFF.

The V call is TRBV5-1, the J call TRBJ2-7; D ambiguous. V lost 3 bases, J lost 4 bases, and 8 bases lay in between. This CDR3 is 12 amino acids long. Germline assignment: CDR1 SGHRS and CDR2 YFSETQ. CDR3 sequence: CASSSSQYEQYF. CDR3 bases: TGCGCCAGCAGCTCATCACAATACGAGCAGTACTTC.

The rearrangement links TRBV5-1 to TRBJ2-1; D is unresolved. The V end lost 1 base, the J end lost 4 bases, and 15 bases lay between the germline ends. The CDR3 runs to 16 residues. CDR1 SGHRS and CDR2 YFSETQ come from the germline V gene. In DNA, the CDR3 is TGCGCCAGCAGCTTGCAGTGGGCGAGCGTTTACAATGAGCAGTTCTTC. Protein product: CASSLQWASVYNEQFF.

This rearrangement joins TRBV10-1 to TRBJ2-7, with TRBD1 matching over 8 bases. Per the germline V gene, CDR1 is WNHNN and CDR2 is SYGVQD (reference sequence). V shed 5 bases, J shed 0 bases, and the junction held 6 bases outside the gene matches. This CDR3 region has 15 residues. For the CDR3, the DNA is TGCGCCAGCAGTTATCAGGGGGCTAGCTCCTACGAGCAGTACTTC. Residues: CASSYQGASSYEQYF.

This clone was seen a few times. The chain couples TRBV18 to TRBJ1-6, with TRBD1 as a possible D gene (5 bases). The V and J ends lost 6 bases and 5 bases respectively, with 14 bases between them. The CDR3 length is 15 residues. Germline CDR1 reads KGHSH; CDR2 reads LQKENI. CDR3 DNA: TGTGCCAGCTCCCAGGGACGGCAAAATAATTCACCCCTCCACTTT. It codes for CASSQGRQNNSPLHF.

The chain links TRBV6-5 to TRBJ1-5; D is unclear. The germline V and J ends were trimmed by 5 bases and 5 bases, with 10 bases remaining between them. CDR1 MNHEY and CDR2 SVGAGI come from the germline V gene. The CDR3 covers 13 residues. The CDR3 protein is CASSHGWDQPQHF. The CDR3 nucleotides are TGTGCCAGCAGTCATGGTTGGGATCAGCCCCAGCATTTT.

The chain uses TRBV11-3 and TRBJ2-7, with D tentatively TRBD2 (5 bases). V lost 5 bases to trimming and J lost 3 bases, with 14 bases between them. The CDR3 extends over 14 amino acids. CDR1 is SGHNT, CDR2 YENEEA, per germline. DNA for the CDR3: TGTGCCAGCAGCCGTGGACTTTACCTCTACGAGCAGTACTTC. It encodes CASSRGLYLYEQYF.

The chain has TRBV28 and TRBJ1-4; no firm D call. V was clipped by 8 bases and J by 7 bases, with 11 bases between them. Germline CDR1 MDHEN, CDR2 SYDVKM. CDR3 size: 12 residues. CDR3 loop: CASGWSGEKLFF. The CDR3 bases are TGTGCCAGCGGTTGGAGTGGTGAAAAACTGTTTTTT. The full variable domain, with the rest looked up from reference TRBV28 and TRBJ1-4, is DVKVTQSSRYLVKRTGEKVFLECVQDMDHENMFWYRQDPGLGLRLIYFSYDVKMKEKGDIPEGYSVSREKKERFSLILESASTNQTSMYLCASGWSGEKLFFGSGTQLSVL.